Following are 28 T cell receptor beta chains from one sample sequenced in a study of regulatory T cells. General study results and limits: CD3G-deficient patients' regulatory T cells showed reduced Shannon diversity versus autologous conventional CD4+ and control regulatory cells.

The PCR used 52 TRBV and 13 TRBJ primers. Libraries were prepared by immunoSEQ multiplex PCR; TCRdb keeps only in-frame clonotypes and omits some of them. The table has about 6,100 clones, 80% to 90% seen once. For these receptors, no antigen is known. The sequenced sample was CD4+ Tregs sorted from blood. These receptors were obtained from a person between 18 and 35 years old with CD3G deficiency.

CDR3 nucleotides: TGTGCCAGCAGCTTGGGGAGCCGGACATACGGGGAGCTGTTTTTT. Translating gives CASSLGSRTYGELFF. V usage is TRBV7-9 and J usage is TRBJ2-2; possibly TRBD1 or TRBD2 for D (5 bases each). Per the germline V gene, CDR1 is SEHNR and CDR2 is FQNEAQ (reference sequence). The V and J ends lost 3 bases and 7 bases respectively, with 15 bases between them. This CDR3 has 15 amino acids.

This clone was seen a few times. The chain is built from TRBV28 and TRBJ1-6; D uncertain. Germline V gene lookup returns CDR1 MDHEN and CDR2 SYDVKM. The CDR3 length is 14 residues. Trimming removed 6 bases from V and 6 bases from J, with 12 bases in between. CDR3 sequence: CASRLASSNSPLHF. In DNA, the CDR3 is TGTGCCAGCAGGCTTGCTTCTTCTAATTCACCCCTCCACTTT. Together with reference TRBV28 and TRBJ1-6, the CDR3 gives the full variable domain: DVKVTQSSRYLVKRTGEKVFLECVQDMDHENMFWYRQDPGLGLRLIYFSYDVKMKEKGDIPEGYSVSREKKERFSLILESASTNQTSMYLCASRLASSNSPLHFGNGTRLTVT.

This clone was seen just once. V gene TRBV19 combines with J gene TRBJ1-1; D not certain. Deletions cut 3 bases from V and 12 bases from J, with 17 bases between. Germline V gene lookup returns CDR1 LNHDA and CDR2 SQIVND (reference sequence). This CDR3 is built from 13 residues. This CDR3 is CASSIVERAKTFF. In DNA, the CDR3 is TGTGCCAGTAGTATTGTGGAGCGTGCCAAGACTTTCTTT.

The chain couples TRBV6-1 to TRBJ2-5, with TRBD1 matching over 9 bases. CDR1 and CDR2 from the germline V gene are MNHNS and SASEGT. J gave up 11 bases and V 6 bases, and 13 bases lay outside the gene matches. The CDR3 consists of 14 residues. The CDR3 DNA is TGTGCCAGCAGAGCCCCGGGACAGGGTCCGGAGCAGTACTTC. Its translation: CASRAPGQGPEQYF.

V is TRBV5-1 and J is TRBJ2-1; D gene uncertain. The V end was cut by 0 bases, the J end by 0 bases, with 4 bases between. Germline V CDR1 and CDR2: SGHRS, YFSETQ. The CDR3 spans 14 residues. The CDR3 bases are TGCGCCAGCAGCTTGGGACTCTCCTACAATGAGCAGTTCTTC. This sequence encodes CASSLGLSYNEQFF.

V and J are TRBV10-3 and TRBJ2-3; 11 bases are a match to TRBD2. The junction had 7 bases not matched to a gene; V was cut back by 6 bases and J by 5 bases. Germline lookup yields CDR1 ENHRY and CDR2 SYGVKD. This CDR3 comprises 15 residues. CDR3 protein: CAIRGSGRAQDTQYF. In DNA form, the CDR3 reads TGTGCCATCAGAGGTAGCGGGAGGGCCCAAGATACGCAGTATTTT.

The chain uses TRBV6-1 and TRBJ1-1; D possibly corresponds to TRBD1 (5 bases). V lost 5 bases, J lost 4 bases, and 11 bases lay in between. The CDR3 sequence is 13 residues long. The germline V gene encodes CDR1 MNHNS and CDR2 SASEGT. DNA of the CDR3: TGTGCCAGCAGTTATCAGGGAGTCACTGAAGCTTTCTTT. As protein: CASSYQGVTEAFF.

The V and J genes are TRBV5-1 and TRBJ2-1, with TRBD2 matching over 15 bases. Germline assignment: CDR1 SGHRS and CDR2 YFSETQ. The CDR3 runs 23 residues. With 0 bases clipped from V and 4 bases from J, the junction kept 20 bases outside the gene matches. The CDR3 DNA sequence: TGCGCCAGCAGCTTGGCCGGGCCACCAGGGACTATGGGACTAGCGGGGGGATACAATGAGCAGTTCTTC. This sequence encodes CASSLAGPPGTMGLAGGYNEQFF.

V is TRBV6-1 and J is TRBJ1-4, with unresolved D. The V gene lost 6 bases and the J gene lost 8 bases, with 10 bases spanning the gap. CDR3 size: 12 residues. Germline CDR1 reads MNHNS; CDR2 reads SASEGT. The CDR3 loop reads CASSPLGEKLFF. The DNA for the CDR3 is TGTGCCAGCAGCCCGCTTGGGGAAAAACTGTTTTTT.

The rearrangement links TRBV5-1 to TRBJ2-1; maybe TRBD1 (6 bases). Looked up from germline, CDR1 is SGHRS and CDR2 is YFSETQ. The CDR3 extends over 14 amino acids. V dropped 6 bases and J dropped 9 bases, with 19 bases sitting between them. The CDR3 coding sequence is TGCGCCAGCACCGTTGAATTTCAGGGGAGTGAGCAGTTCTTC. Protein product: CASTVEFQGSEQFF.

The rearrangement links TRBV7-6 to TRBJ2-5, with a tentative D call TRBD2 (7 bases). This CDR3 spans 16 amino acids. Germline V gene data show CDR1 as SGHVS and CDR2 as FNYEAQ. Trimming took 3 bases from V and 5 from J, leaving 19 bases between them. For the CDR3, the DNA is TGTGCCAGCAGCTTGGGGCGGGGGCCCTACGGGGAGACCCAGTACTTC. It translates to CASSLGRGPYGETQYF.

The gene calls are TRBV19 and TRBJ2-7; no reliable D call. There are 14 residues in the CDR3. Germline CDR1 and CDR2: LNHDA and SQIVND (reference sequence). V shed 4 bases and J shed 0 bases, with 10 bases lying between them. CDR3 sequence reads: CASSKTGSSYEQYF. CDR3 in DNA: TGTGCCAGTAGTAAGACGGGCAGCTCCTACGAGCAGTACTTC.

The chain is built from TRBV28 and TRBJ2-3; unclear D gene. Trimming stripped 3 bases from V and 8 bases from J, with 9 bases between. CDR3 size: 12 residues. Germline-derived CDR1 and CDR2 are MDHEN and SYDVKM. CDR3 sequence reads: CASSFLTGTQYF. The CDR3 region has the DNA TGTGCCAGCAGTTTCCTCACGGGTACGCAGTATTTT.

The CDR3 region is CASSLILGETQYF. The CDR3 region has the DNA TGTGCCAGCAGTTTAATTCTTGGGGAGACCCAGTACTTC. The chain links TRBV28 to TRBJ2-5; no clear D gene. Germline CDR1 is MDHEN and CDR2 is SYDVKM. The CDR3 has 13 residues. V lost 2 bases to trimming and J lost 5 bases, with 9 bases between them.

The chain carries TRBV5-1 and TRBJ2-7, with D tentatively TRBD1 (6 bases). CDR3 length: 13 amino acids. Germline V lookup: CDR1 SGHRS, CDR2 YFSETQ. V was cut by 3 bases and J by 5 bases, with 12 bases left in between. CDR3 coding DNA: TGCGCCAGCAGCTCCACAGGGTCCCACGAGCAGTACTTC. Its translation: CASSSTGSHEQYF.

This clone was recorded once. The chain uses TRBV7-8 and TRBJ1-4; the D is unclear. CDR1 SGHVS and CDR2 FQNEAQ come from the germline V gene. This CDR3 spans 15 amino acids. The V gene lost 2 bases and the J gene lost 4 bases, with 11 bases spanning the gap. DNA of the CDR3: TGTGCCAGCAGCTTATCTCCGGGAATTAATGAAAAACTGTTTTTT. This translates into CASSLSPGINEKLFF.

This sequence joins TRBV7-8 and TRBJ2-2; no clear D gene. There are 14 residues in the CDR3. Germline V gives CDR1 SGHVS, CDR2 FQNEAQ. Trimming pared 5 bases from V and 4 bases from J, leaving 11 bases between. This chain's CDR3 is CASSPLSSTGELFF. CDR3 DNA: TGTGCCAGCAGCCCCCTTTCGAGCACCGGGGAGCTGTTTTTT.

V and J are TRBV6-1 and TRBJ1-4; weak D call: TRBD1 (5 bases). The V and J ends lost 3 bases and 7 bases respectively, with 12 bases between them. The CDR3 length is 14 residues. Germline assignment: CDR1 MNHNS and CDR2 SASEGT. CDR3 protein: CASSDGGVAEKLFF. The CDR3 nucleotides read TGTGCCAGCAGTGATGGAGGGGTTGCTGAAAAACTGTTTTTT.

V usage is TRBV28 and J usage is TRBJ1-1; 10 bases line up with TRBD1. Losses at the gene ends were 4 bases for V and 11 bases for J; bases not matched to a gene: 16. CDR1 and CDR2 from the germline V gene are MDHEN and SYDVKM. The CDR3 has 16 residues. The CDR3 loop is CASSSPSDRGRFFAFF. The CDR3 bases are TGTGCCAGCAGTTCACCATCCGACAGGGGGCGGTTTTTTGCTTTCTTT. Variable domain in full (rest from reference TRBV28 and TRBJ1-1): DVKVTQSSRYLVKRTGEKVFLECVQDMDHENMFWYRQDPGLGLRLIYFSYDVKMKEKGDIPEGYSVSREKKERFSLILESASTNQTSMYLCASSSPSDRGRFFAFFGQGTRLTVV.

The genes are TRBV10-3 and TRBJ2-7, with D uncertain. Trimming stripped 0 bases from V and 0 bases from J, with 6 bases between. The germline gives CDR1 ENHRY, CDR2 SYGVKD. The CDR3 runs 14 residues. The CDR3 loop reads CAISESESSYEQYF. CDR3 DNA: TGTGCCATCAGTGAGTCAGAGAGCTCCTACGAGCAGTACTTC.

This chain connects TRBV28 to TRBJ2-1; TRBD2 matches 7 bases. This CDR3 is built from 15 residues. From germline, CDR1 is MDHEN and CDR2 SYDVKM. After removal of 3 bases from V and 5 bases from J, the junction contained 7 bases not matched to a gene. Here the CDR3 reads CASSFGGSRHNEQFF. The CDR3 nucleotides read TGTGCCAGCAGTTTTGGCGGGAGCAGGCACAATGAGCAGTTCTTC. Full variable domain (remainder filled in from reference TRBV28 and TRBJ2-1): DVKVTQSSRYLVKRTGEKVFLECVQDMDHENMFWYRQDPGLGLRLIYFSYDVKMKEKGDIPEGYSVSREKKERFSLILESASTNQTSMYLCASSFGGSRHNEQFFGPGTRLTVL.

V usage is TRBV7-9 and J usage is TRBJ2-3; the D gene is possibly TRBD2 (5 bases). Trimming removed 6 bases at V and 4 bases at J, with 20 bases between. The V gene's germline CDR1 is SEHNR and CDR2 FQNEAQ (reference sequence). The length of the CDR3 is 16 residues. The CDR3 region has the DNA TGTGCCAGCAGTTTAAGCAAACGGGCGGGTGCAGATACGCAGTATTTT. Encoded protein: CASSLSKRAGADTQYF.

The V and J genes are TRBV28 and TRBJ2-4; D perhaps matches TRBD2 (6 bases). Germline V lookup: CDR1 MDHEN, CDR2 SYDVKM. The CDR3 is made up of 13 amino acids. Trimming removed 6 bases at V and 6 bases at J, with 12 bases between. In DNA form, the CDR3 reads TGTGCCAGCAGCCAGACTAGAATAAACATTCAGTACTTC. This encodes CASSQTRINIQYF.

The V and J genes are TRBV6-1 and TRBJ1-2; 9 positions match TRBD1. V lost 8 bases, J lost 4 bases, and 8 bases stayed unmatched. The CDR3 has 14 amino acids. Germline V gives CDR1 MNHNS, CDR2 SASEGT. Here the CDR3 DNA reads TGTGCCAGCGCCGGGACAGGGTTGTCCTATGGCTACACCTTC. It codes for CASAGTGLSYGYTF.

This chain joins TRBV7-9 and TRBJ1-4; no definite D call. The V end was cut by 2 bases, the J end by 0 bases, with 7 bases between. Germline loops: CDR1 SEHNR, CDR2 FQNEAQ (reference sequence). The CDR3 totals 15 residues. The CDR3 loop is CASSLTEATNEKLFF. The CDR3, as DNA: TGTGCCAGCAGCTTAACCGAGGCAACTAATGAAAAACTGTTTTTT.

Only one count was recorded for this clone. The rearrangement joins TRBV6-6 to TRBJ1-6; a weak D match, TRBD1 (6 bases). CDR3 size: 15 residues. Germline lookup yields CDR1 MNHNY and CDR2 SVGAGI (reference sequence). V dropped 0 bases and J dropped 7 bases, with 10 bases sitting between them. CDR3 sequence (DNA): TGTGCCAGCAGTTACTCTGGGGGGGCGAATTCACCCCTCCACTTT. Protein: CASSYSGGANSPLHF.

The chain links TRBV7-9 to TRBJ2-1; D is uncertain. V lost 3 bases and J 4 bases, leaving 10 bases between the germline ends. Germline V gives CDR1 SEHNR, CDR2 FQNEAQ (reference sequence). The CDR3 spans 14 residues. CDR3 nucleotides: TGTGCCAGCAGCTTGCCGCGGCCTTACAATGAGCAGTTCTTC. Residues: CASSLPRPYNEQFF.

The J gene is TRBJ2-1, the V gene TRBV10-3; maybe TRBD2 (5 bases). Germline-derived CDR1 and CDR2 are ENHRY and SYGVKD. Trimming took off 4 bases at V and 6 bases at J, with 7 bases between the two ends. CDR3 size: 12 residues. Written as DNA, the CDR3 is TGTGCCATCAGTGCTACTAGCAATGAGCAGTTCTTC. This translates into CAISATSNEQFF.